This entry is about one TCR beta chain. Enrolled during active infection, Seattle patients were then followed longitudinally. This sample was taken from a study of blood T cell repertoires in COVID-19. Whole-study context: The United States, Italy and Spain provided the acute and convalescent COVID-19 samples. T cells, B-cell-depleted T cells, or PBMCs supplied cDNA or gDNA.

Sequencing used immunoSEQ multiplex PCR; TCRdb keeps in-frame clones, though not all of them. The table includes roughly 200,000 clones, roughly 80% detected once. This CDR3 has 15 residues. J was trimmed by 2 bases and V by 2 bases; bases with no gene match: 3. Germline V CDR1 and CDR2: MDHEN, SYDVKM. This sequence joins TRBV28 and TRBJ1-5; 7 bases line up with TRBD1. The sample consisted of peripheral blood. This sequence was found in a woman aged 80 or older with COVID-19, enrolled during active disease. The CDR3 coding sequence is TGTGCCAGCAGTTTAACAGGGGTCGGCAATCAGCCCCAGCATTTT. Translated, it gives CASSLTGVGNQPQHF.